This TCR beta chain was obtained from a study of response to subunit inactivated influenza vaccine. The study's findings and limits: Each seasonal influenza vaccination recruits few new T cells, the authors suggested.

In TCRdb, the RT-PCR reads were re-called with MiXCR into one record per CDR3 protein. The sample has about 610,000 distinct CDR3 sequences, 13% to 15% seen once; the top ten hold 8.5% to 14%. Trimming removed 1 base at V and 5 bases at J, with 17 bases between. Germline V gene data show CDR1 as SGHTA and CDR2 as FQGNSA. The CDR3 is 16 amino acids. This clonotype was seen more than once but under ten times. Its cognate antigen is unknown. The source material was PBMCs from blood, sampled approximately 12 days after vaccination. The chain employs TRBV7-2 and TRBJ2-5; D unclear. This receptor was obtained from a man aged 45-65 years who received an inactivated influenza vaccine. The CDR3 DNA sequence: TGTGCCAGCAGCTTAGTCCGCGGACCCGTAGGGGAGACCCAGTACTTC. This gives the protein CASSLVRGPVGETQYF.